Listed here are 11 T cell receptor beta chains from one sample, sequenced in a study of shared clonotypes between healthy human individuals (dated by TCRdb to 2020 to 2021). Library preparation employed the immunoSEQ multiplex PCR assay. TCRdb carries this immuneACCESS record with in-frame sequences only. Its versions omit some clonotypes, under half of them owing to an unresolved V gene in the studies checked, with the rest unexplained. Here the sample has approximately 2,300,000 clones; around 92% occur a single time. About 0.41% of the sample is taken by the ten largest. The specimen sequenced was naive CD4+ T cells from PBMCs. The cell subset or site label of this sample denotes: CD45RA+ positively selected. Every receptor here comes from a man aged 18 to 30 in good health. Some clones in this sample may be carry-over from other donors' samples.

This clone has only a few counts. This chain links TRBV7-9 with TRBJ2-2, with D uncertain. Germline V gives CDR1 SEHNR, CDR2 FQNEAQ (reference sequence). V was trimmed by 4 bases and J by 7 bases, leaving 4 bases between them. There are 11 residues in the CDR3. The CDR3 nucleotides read TGTGCCAGCAGCTCCTACGGGGAGCTGTTTTTT. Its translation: CASSSYGELFF.

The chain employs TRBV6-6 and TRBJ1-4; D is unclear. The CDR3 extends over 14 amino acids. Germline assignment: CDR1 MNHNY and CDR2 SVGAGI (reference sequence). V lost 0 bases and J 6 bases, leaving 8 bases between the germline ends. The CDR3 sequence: CASSYSIHDEKLFF. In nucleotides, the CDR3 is TGTGCCAGCAGTTACTCGATCCACGATGAAAAACTGTTTTTT.

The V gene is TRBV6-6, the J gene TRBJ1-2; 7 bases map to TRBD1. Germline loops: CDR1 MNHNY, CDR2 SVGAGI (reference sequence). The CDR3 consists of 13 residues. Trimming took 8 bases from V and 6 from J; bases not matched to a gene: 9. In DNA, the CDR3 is TGTGCCAGCGGGACCGGGACAGAAGATGGCTACACCTTC. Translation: CASGTGTEDGYTF.

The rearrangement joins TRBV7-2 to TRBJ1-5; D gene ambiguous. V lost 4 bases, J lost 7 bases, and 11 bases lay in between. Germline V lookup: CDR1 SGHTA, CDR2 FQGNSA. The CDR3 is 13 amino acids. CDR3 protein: CASSSYAGQPQHF. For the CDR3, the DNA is TGTGCCAGCAGCTCCTATGCGGGCCAGCCCCAGCATTTT.

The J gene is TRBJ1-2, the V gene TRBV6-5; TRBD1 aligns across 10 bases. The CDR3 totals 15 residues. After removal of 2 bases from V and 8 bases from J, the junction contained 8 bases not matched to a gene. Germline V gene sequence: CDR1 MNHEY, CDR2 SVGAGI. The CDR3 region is CASSYASGTGDGYTF. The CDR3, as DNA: TGTGCCAGCAGTTACGCCTCCGGGACAGGGGACGGCTACACCTTC.

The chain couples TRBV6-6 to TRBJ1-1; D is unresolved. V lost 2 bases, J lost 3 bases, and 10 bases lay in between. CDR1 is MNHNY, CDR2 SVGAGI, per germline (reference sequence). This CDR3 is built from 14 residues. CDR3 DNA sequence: TGTGCCAGCAGTTACGCCGGAGGATACACTGAAGCTTTCTTT. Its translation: CASSYAGGYTEAFF.

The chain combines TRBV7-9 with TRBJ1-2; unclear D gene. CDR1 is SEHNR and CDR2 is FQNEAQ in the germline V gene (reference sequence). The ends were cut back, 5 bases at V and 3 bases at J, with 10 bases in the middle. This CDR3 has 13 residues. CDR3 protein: CASSPGSDYGYTF. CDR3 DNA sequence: TGTGCCAGCAGCCCCGGGTCCGACTATGGCTACACCTTC.

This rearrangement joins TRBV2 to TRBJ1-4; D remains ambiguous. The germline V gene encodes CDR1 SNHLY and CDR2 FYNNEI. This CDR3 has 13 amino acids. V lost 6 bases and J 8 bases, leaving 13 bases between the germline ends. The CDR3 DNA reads TGTGCCAGCAGCCACGACGCAACAGAAAAACTGTTTTTT. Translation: CASSHDATEKLFF.

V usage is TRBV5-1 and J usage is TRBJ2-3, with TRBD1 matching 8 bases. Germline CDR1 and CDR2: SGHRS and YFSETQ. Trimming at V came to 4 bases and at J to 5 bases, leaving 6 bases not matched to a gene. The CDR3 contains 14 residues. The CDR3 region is CASSASQGEDTQYF. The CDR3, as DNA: TGCGCCAGCAGCGCGTCACAGGGGGAAGATACGCAGTATTTT. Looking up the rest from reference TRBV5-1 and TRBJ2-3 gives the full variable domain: KAGVTQTPRYLIKTRGQQVTLSCSPISGHRSVSWYQQTPGQGLQFLFEYFSETQRNKGNFPGRFSGRQFSNSRSEMNVSTLELGDSALYLCASSASQGEDTQYFGPGTRLTVL.

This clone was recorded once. This CDR3 reads CASSVRAEFDFNQPQHF. In DNA, the CDR3 is TGTGCCAGCAGTGTAAGAGCGGAGTTTGATTTCAATCAGCCCCAGCATTTT. This chain uses TRBV6-1 with TRBJ1-5; D is unresolved. Germline V lookup: CDR1 MNHNS, CDR2 SASEGT. V was cut by 4 bases and J by 3 bases, with 19 bases left in between. The length of the CDR3 is 17 residues.

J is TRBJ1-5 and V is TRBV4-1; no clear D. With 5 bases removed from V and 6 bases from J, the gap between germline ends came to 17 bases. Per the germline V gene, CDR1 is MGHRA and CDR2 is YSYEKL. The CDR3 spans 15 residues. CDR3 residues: CASSSRQGIGQPQHF. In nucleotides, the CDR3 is TGCGCCAGCAGCTCCCGGCAAGGGATCGGTCAGCCCCAGCATTTT.